The 8 T cell receptor beta chains below all came from one sample that was sequenced in a study of cytomegalovirus exposure and HLA in healthy donors. Both 60 Vbeta primers and 13 Jbeta primers went into the PCR. The data were produced by immunoSEQ multiplex PCR, yet TCRdb's version contains in-frame clones alone and is incomplete. Of 85,000 to 100,000 clones in the sample, over 70% were seen once. The material sequenced was PBMCs. The source of these receptors is a girl aged 2 to 10 in good health and CMV-seropositive.

V gene TRBV28 combines with J gene TRBJ1-2; D is possibly TRBD1 (5 bases). From germline, CDR1 is MDHEN and CDR2 SYDVKM. Trimming shortened V by 4 bases and J by 7 bases, and 25 bases separated the two germline ends. The CDR3 spans 17 residues. CDR3 residues: CASSSGGIGDFTSGYTF. The CDR3 nucleotides read TGTGCCAGCAGTTCGGGGGGGATTGGGGATTTCACCAGTGGCTACACCTTC.

The chain links TRBV27 to TRBJ2-7, with D hard to call. The germline V gene encodes CDR1 MNHEY and CDR2 SMNVEV (reference sequence). V shed 6 bases and J shed 3 bases, with 9 bases lying between them. The CDR3 sequence is 12 residues long. CDR3 protein: CASRSLLYEQYF. The CDR3 DNA reads as TGTGCCAGCAGGAGCTTGCTCTACGAGCAGTACTTC.

In DNA form, the CDR3 reads TGTGCCATCAGTGAGTCGGACAGGGGAGCTTTCTTT. This codes for CAISESDRGAFF. This rearrangement joins TRBV10-3 to TRBJ1-1; TRBD1 aligns across 9 bases. Per germline, CDR1 ENHRY and CDR2 SYGVKD. Trimming at V came to 0 bases and at J to 10 bases, leaving 0 bases not matched to a gene. This CDR3 is built from 12 residues.

The chain joins TRBV10-3 to TRBJ1-2, with no clear D. From germline, CDR1 is ENHRY and CDR2 SYGVKD. The CDR3 is 14 residues long. V was pared by 3 bases and J by 4 bases, with 12 bases between. The CDR3 DNA follows: TGTGCCATCAGTGACGATCGGTGGAGCTATGGCTACACCTTC. Translation: CAISDDRWSYGYTF.

The chain has TRBV6-1 and TRBJ1-1; D is possibly TRBD1 (6 bases). The germline CDR1 and CDR2 sequences are MNHNS and SASEGT. Trimming took off 6 bases at V and 0 bases at J, with 14 bases between the two ends. The CDR3 loop spans 15 amino acids. DNA for the CDR3: TGTGCCAGCAGAGGGGCAGGGGTTATGAACACTGAAGCTTTCTTT. It encodes CASRGAGVMNTEAFF.

The rearrangement uses TRBV9 and TRBJ2-2; 10 bases are shared with TRBD1. The CDR3 spans 15 residues. Germline CDR1 reads SGDLS; CDR2 reads YYNGEE. With V trimmed by 7 bases and J by 4 bases, 7 bases remained unmatched. CDR3 protein: CASGGGQGGTGELFF. CDR3 sequence (DNA): TGTGCCAGCGGTGGCGGACAGGGGGGCACCGGGGAGCTGTTTTTT.

This clone was counted a few times. The CDR3 region has the DNA TGTGCCAGCAACCGGGTGGGAGCTTTCTTT. Protein sequence: CASNRVGAFF. This sequence joins TRBV7-6 and TRBJ1-1; no definite D call. Trimming stripped 7 bases from V and 10 bases from J, with 10 bases between. The CDR3 covers 10 residues. Germline assignment: CDR1 SGHVS and CDR2 FNYEAQ.

The chain recombines TRBV6-4 with TRBJ2-1; 9 nucleotides line up with TRBD1. CDR1 and CDR2 from the germline V gene are MRHNA and SNTAGT. This CDR3 comprises 14 residues. V shed 4 bases and J 7 bases; nucleotides not matched to a gene: 5. The CDR3 DNA sequence: TGTGCCAGCAGTGCGACAGGGGGATTAAATGAGCAGTTCTTC. It codes for CASSATGGLNEQFF.